Each of the 23 T cell receptor beta chains below was sequenced from the same sample in a study of OX40 agonist ivuxolimab in advanced cancers. Here immunoSEQ multiplex PCR was the method, and the copy in TCRdb shows in-frame clones only, minus some. The table shows 40,000 to 55,000 clones, with 70% to 90% occurring only once. This sample comprised CD4+ or CD8+ T cells sorted from blood, obtained in a trial of the OX40 agonist ivuxolimab. The origin of the receptors is an adult with an advanced solid tumor such as melanoma, head and neck, liver or kidney cancer.

The chain carries TRBV7-9 and TRBJ2-1; possible D gene TRBD2, 5 bases. The ends were cut back, 1 base at V and 10 bases at J, with 5 bases in the middle. This CDR3 region has 11 residues. From germline, CDR1 is SEHNR and CDR2 FQNEAQ (reference sequence). CDR3 nucleotides: TGTGCCAGCAGCTTAGGGGAGGAGCAGTTCTTC. Translating gives CASSLGEEQFF.

This clone was counted between two and nine times. The genes are TRBV7-9 and TRBJ1-2; 7 bases fit TRBD1. The CDR3 sequence is 12 residues long. V was pared by 5 bases and J by 6 bases, with 3 bases of the junction left unmatched. The germline CDR1 and CDR2 sequences are SEHNR and FQNEAQ (reference sequence). This CDR3 is CASSQTGDGYTF. The DNA for the CDR3 is TGTGCCAGCAGCCAAACAGGGGATGGCTACACCTTC.

The CDR3 sequence is CASSSAGDYGYTF. CDR3 coding DNA: TGTGCCAGCAGCTCTGCCGGGGATTATGGCTACACCTTC. The chain links TRBV5-5 to TRBJ1-2; D not resolved. V lost 3 bases, J lost 5 bases, and 11 bases lay in between. The germline V gene encodes CDR1 SGHKS and CDR2 YYEKEE (reference sequence). This CDR3 spans 13 amino acids.

CDR3 DNA: TGTGCCAGCAACCCGAGCGGGAGTATCTACGAGCAGTACTTC. Its protein product is CASNPSGSIYEQYF. The chain carries TRBV27 and TRBJ2-7; 8 bases fit TRBD2. With V trimmed by 7 bases and J by 3 bases, 8 bases remained unmatched. Per the germline V gene, CDR1 is MNHEY and CDR2 is SMNVEV (reference sequence). The CDR3 is made up of 14 amino acids.

The V and J genes are TRBV5-6 and TRBJ2-5; D is uncertain. Germline V gene lookup returns CDR1 SGHDT and CDR2 YYEEEE. Trimming pared 0 bases from V and 9 bases from J, leaving 9 bases between. The CDR3 has 12 residues. The CDR3 here is CASSLGGSAQYF. For the CDR3, the DNA is TGTGCCAGCAGCTTGGGAGGCTCTGCCCAGTACTTC.

V and J are TRBV15 and TRBJ2-7; tentatively, D is TRBD2 (5 bases). The ends were cut back, 5 bases at V and 5 bases at J, with 19 bases in the middle. The germline gives CDR1 LNHNV, CDR2 YYDKDF (reference sequence). The CDR3 has 15 residues. The chain's CDR3 is CATSPSRRFLHEQYF. The CDR3 coding sequence is TGTGCCACCAGCCCTTCTAGGAGGTTCTTGCACGAGCAGTACTTC.

The V and J genes are TRBV18 and TRBJ2-7; no clear D gene. This CDR3 has 14 amino acids. CDR1 and CDR2 (germline): KGHSH, LQKENI. Trimming shortened V by 2 bases and J by 0 bases, and 8 bases separated the two germline ends. The CDR3, as DNA: TGTGCCAGCTCACCAATTGTGAGCTCCTACGAGCAGTACTTC. It translates to CASSPIVSSYEQYF.

The chain recombines TRBV27 with TRBJ1-1; D is ambiguous. This CDR3 contains 13 residues. Germline loops: CDR1 MNHEY, CDR2 SMNVEV (reference sequence). V lost 5 bases and J 0 bases, leaving 7 bases between the germline ends. The chain's CDR3 is CASSVDVNTEAFF. DNA of the CDR3: TGTGCCAGCAGTGTAGATGTGAACACTGAAGCTTTCTTT.

The V gene is TRBV6-4, the J gene TRBJ2-3; D could derive from TRBD1 or TRBD2 (5 bases each). V was clipped by 2 bases and J by 6 bases, with 15 bases between them. The germline V gene encodes CDR1 MRHNA and CDR2 SNTAGT. The CDR3 is 15 amino acids. CDR3 amino acids: CASSDVQRGIDTQYF. The CDR3 DNA follows: TGTGCCAGCAGTGACGTCCAGAGGGGCATCGATACGCAGTATTTT.

The chain couples TRBV10-2 to TRBJ2-1; 10 bases fit TRBD1. V shed 5 bases, J shed 10 bases, and the junction held 8 bases outside the gene matches. This CDR3 has 14 residues. The germline gives CDR1 WSHSY, CDR2 SAAADI. The CDR3 loop is CASSSTGGYREQFF. As DNA, the CDR3 is TGCGCCAGCAGTTCGACAGGGGGCTATAGGGAGCAGTTCTTC.

The rearrangement uses TRBV29-1 and TRBJ1-1; unclear D gene. This CDR3 has 10 amino acids. The germline V gene encodes CDR1 SQVTM and CDR2 ANQGSEA. Trimming left V 1 base short and J 11 bases short, with 8 bases between. The CDR3 nucleotides read TGCAGCGTTGAAGGGTTCGGGGCTTTCTTT. Amino acid sequence: CSVEGFGAFF.

This chain connects TRBV30 to TRBJ2-1, with unresolved D. V gave up 3 bases and J gave up 3 bases, with 3 bases separating them. CDR1 is GTSNPN, CDR2 SVGIG, per germline (reference sequence). This CDR3 contains 11 residues. This CDR3 reads CAWRIYNEQFF. CDR3 coding DNA: TGTGCCTGGAGAATCTACAATGAGCAGTTCTTC.

This chain uses TRBV9 with TRBJ2-5, with D perhaps TRBD2 (5 bases). V lost 1 base, J lost 2 bases, and 12 bases lay in between. CDR1 is SGDLS and CDR2 is YYNGEE in the germline V gene. There are 15 residues in the CDR3. CDR3 amino acids: CASSVLSSPQETQYF. CDR3 DNA: TGTGCCAGCAGCGTACTGTCTAGCCCGCAAGAGACCCAGTACTTC.

This chain links TRBV15 with TRBJ1-2; D is undetermined. This CDR3 has 15 amino acids. Trimming took off 6 bases at V and 7 bases at J, with 21 bases between the two ends. From germline, CDR1 is LNHNV and CDR2 YYDKDF (reference sequence). CDR3 protein: CATRALFGDRGGYTF. As DNA, the CDR3 is TGTGCCACCAGGGCCTTATTCGGGGATAGAGGTGGCTACACCTTC.

This chain links TRBV7-8 with TRBJ2-7, with 14 positions matching TRBD2. J lost 2 bases, V lost 5 bases, and 2 bases had no gene match. This CDR3 has 15 residues. Germline CDR1 reads SGHVS; CDR2 reads FQNEAQ. The CDR3 DNA sequence: TGTGCCAGCAGCGGGACTAGCGGGAGCCCCTACGAGCAGTACTTC. This gives the protein CASSGTSGSPYEQYF.

This clone was counted once. The J gene is TRBJ1-2, the V gene TRBV29-1, with 7 bases aligning to TRBD1. Germline V gene data show CDR1 as SQVTM and CDR2 as ANQGSEA. The CDR3 runs to 11 residues. J was trimmed by 8 bases and V by 7 bases; bases with no gene match: 7. CDR3 nucleotide sequence: TGCAGCGCGACAGGGCGGGGCGGCTACACCTTC. Translating gives CSATGRGGYTF.

The chain uses TRBV15 and TRBJ2-2; D is perhaps TRBD1 (6 bases). Trimming cost V 3 bases and J 5 bases, with 13 bases left between them. The CDR3 sequence is 15 residues long. From germline, CDR1 is LNHNV and CDR2 YYDKDF (reference sequence). The CDR3 reads CATSSSGAWTGELFF. In DNA, the CDR3 is TGTGCCACCAGCAGTTCAGGGGCCTGGACCGGGGAGCTGTTTTTT.

The CDR3 protein is CASSPSYEQYF. The CDR3 DNA sequence: TGTGCCAGCAGCCCTTCCTACGAGCAGTACTTC. The rearrangement uses TRBV5-8 and TRBJ2-5; D gene ambiguous. With the DNA end fitting TRBJ2-7 better, the J assignment may be wrong. The CDR3 has 11 amino acids. Germline V lookup: CDR1 SGHTS, CDR2 YDEGEE.

V is TRBV27 and J is TRBJ2-1; 8 nucleotides line up with TRBD2. The germline gives CDR1 MNHEY, CDR2 SMNVEV (reference sequence). The V gene end was trimmed by 8 bases and the J gene end by 4 bases; junction bases not matched to a gene: 13. This CDR3 is 16 amino acids long. The CDR3 reads CASGAPQLAGYNEQFF. The CDR3 coding sequence is TGTGCCAGCGGGGCCCCTCAGCTAGCGGGTTACAATGAGCAGTTCTTC.

This clone was seen a handful of times. The chain joins TRBV7-6 to TRBJ1-1; no clear D. Germline loops: CDR1 SGHVS, CDR2 FNYEAQ. The CDR3 has 12 amino acids. The V end lost 2 bases, the J end lost 0 bases, and 1 base lay between the germline ends. As DNA, the CDR3 is TGTGCCAGCAGCTTAATGAACACTGAAGCTTTCTTT. It codes for CASSLMNTEAFF.

This chain uses TRBV4-1 with TRBJ1-2, with a tentative D call TRBD1 (6 bases). Germline loops: CDR1 MGHRA, CDR2 YSYEKL. CDR3 length equals 14 residues. With 0 bases removed from V and 8 bases from J, the gap between germline ends came to 13 bases. This CDR3 reads CASSQEMRGDGYTF. The CDR3, as DNA: TGCGCCAGCAGCCAAGAGATGAGGGGGGACGGCTACACCTTC.

The chain links TRBV6-1 to TRBJ1-1; TRBD1 matches at 7 bases. The CDR3 is 15 residues long. V shed 7 bases and J 3 bases; nucleotides not matched to a gene: 11. The germline gives CDR1 MNHNS, CDR2 SASEGT. In DNA form, the CDR3 reads TGTGCCAGCATCCCGAGCCGCGACAGGGACACTGAAGCTTTCTTT. Amino acid sequence: CASIPSRDRDTEAFF.

The chain uses TRBV12-5 and TRBJ1-1, with D unclear. Trimming took off 3 bases at V and 5 bases at J, with 13 bases between the two ends. The CDR3 loop spans 14 amino acids. Germline V gene lookup returns CDR1 LGHNT and CDR2 FRNRAP. The CDR3 DNA reads as TGTGCTAGTGGTTTACAGCCATACGGGACTGAAGCTTTCTTT. Protein sequence: CASGLQPYGTEAFF.